The clone carrying this TCR beta chain was detected a few times. Its antigen is unidentified. This specimen comes from a study of blood T cells in healthy people across ages. Study outcomes and limitations: Donors of long life had a larger count of naive CD4+ cells and greater diversity than aged donors.

A J-beta primer mix and a sample-barcoded 5' primer were used in a second PCR of about 6 to 12 cycles. A template-switch adaptor with 12 random nucleotides tagged each cDNA molecule. Sequencing of every sample gave 3 million or more CDR3-containing paired-end reads. In TCRdb, the 5' RACE reads were re-called with MiXCR into one record per CDR3 protein. The sample shows hundreds of thousands of distinct CDR3 sequences, 45% to 70% of them seen only once. V trimming: 1 base; J trimming: 6 bases; junction bases outside the gene matches: 8. The length of the CDR3 is 16 residues. The germline gives CDR1 SGHTA, CDR2 FQGNSA.

Material for sequencing was blood. This TCR was sampled from a man aged 40-55 years in good health. V usage is TRBV7-2 and J usage is TRBJ2-1, with 8 bases matching TRBD2. The CDR3 DNA reads as TGTGCCAGCAGCTTAGATCTAGCGGGTGTGTCCAATGAGCAGTTCTTC. This sequence encodes CASSLDLAGVSNEQFF. Full variable domain (rest looked up from reference TRBV7-2 and TRBJ2-1): GAGVSQSPSNKVTEKGKDVELRCDPISGHTALYWYRQSLGQGLEFLIYFQGNSAPDKSGLPSDRFSAERTGGSVSTLTIQRTQQEDSAVYLCASSLDLAGVSNEQFFGPGTRLTVL.